The next 20 T cell receptor beta chains were all read from a single sample in a study of control samples from healthy donors and cancer patients. The protocol was immunoSEQ multiplex PCR, while the TCRdb copy is restricted to in-frame clones and leaves out a portion. This repertoire shows over 200,000 clones, about four fifths found once; its top ten account for 13%. Sequenced input: PBMCs. The receptors were sampled from an older woman with lung cancer.

The chain uses TRBV6-5 and TRBJ2-2; TRBD1 might be the D (5 bases). Trimming cost V 0 bases and J 5 bases, with 10 bases left between them. The CDR3 is 15 residues long. From germline, CDR1 is MNHEY and CDR2 SVGAGI. This chain's CDR3 is CASSYSIKGTGELFF. DNA of the CDR3: TGTGCCAGCAGTTACTCGATTAAGGGGACCGGGGAGCTGTTTTTT.

This clone was counted between two and nine times. The chain is built from TRBV6-1 and TRBJ1-4; the match to TRBD1 covers 8 bases. Losses at the gene ends were 3 bases for V and 7 bases for J; bases not matched to a gene: 4. The CDR3 spans 14 residues. The germline gives CDR1 MNHNS, CDR2 SASEGT. Written as DNA, the CDR3 is TGTGCCAGCAGTGAGGACAGGGTGGTTGAAAAACTGTTTTTT. Translating it yields CASSEDRVVEKLFF.

This clone was picked up one time. The chain couples TRBV5-1 to TRBJ1-1, with D perhaps TRBD1 (6 bases). V was cut by 4 bases and J by 10 bases, with 23 bases left in between. The CDR3 contains 15 residues. The germline V gene encodes CDR1 SGHRS and CDR2 YFSETQ. CDR3 coding DNA: TGCGCCAGCAGCCCCCGGAGGGGGACCGGATCTCGAGCTTTCTTT. Translated: CASSPRRGTGSRAFF.

The V call is TRBV5-6, the J call TRBJ1-2, with TRBD1 matching 7 bases. The CDR3 covers 15 residues. Germline lookup yields CDR1 SGHDT and CDR2 YYEEEE. The junction had 9 bases not matched to a gene; V was cut back by 5 bases and J by 2 bases. The CDR3 is CASSLKDRPNYGYTF. The CDR3 nucleotides read TGTGCCAGCAGTCTGAAGGACAGGCCAAACTATGGCTACACCTTC.

The rearrangement uses TRBV5-1 and TRBJ1-4, with D possibly being TRBD1 (6 bases). This CDR3 has 15 residues. Germline V gives CDR1 SGHRS, CDR2 YFSETQ. V was trimmed by 3 bases and J by 8 bases, leaving 17 bases between them. CDR3: CASSSSQGQGEKLFF. CDR3 coding DNA: TGCGCCAGCAGCTCATCACAGGGCCAGGGGGAAAAACTGTTTTTT.

As concerns this clone: The sample contains more than one DNA sequence encoding this CDR3. The chain couples TRBV5-1 to TRBJ2-3; 12 bases match TRBD2. Per the germline V gene, CDR1 is SGHRS and CDR2 is YFSETQ. The CDR3 is 15 residues long. Trimming took 6 bases from V and 0 from J; bases not matched to a gene: 2. This chain's CDR3 is CASKGLAGSTDTQYF. The CDR3, as DNA: TGCGCCAGCAAGGGACTAGCGGGTAGCACAGATACGCAGTATTTT. Filled out from reference TRBV5-1 and TRBJ2-3, the complete variable domain reads KAGVTQTPRYLIKTRGQQVTLSCSPISGHRSVSWYQQTPGQGLQFLFEYFSETQRNKGNFPGRFSGRQFSNSRSEMNVSTLELGDSALYLCASKGLAGSTDTQYFGPGTRLTVL.

This clone was seen a handful of times. The V call is TRBV7-3, the J call TRBJ2-2; unclear D gene. The germline V and J ends were trimmed by 2 bases and 7 bases, with 8 bases remaining between them. CDR1 is SGHTA, CDR2 FQGTGA, per germline. This CDR3 has 13 residues. This CDR3 is CASSLEQSGELFF. CDR3 DNA: TGTGCCAGCAGCTTAGAACAGAGCGGGGAGCTGTTTTTT.

This clone was observed a handful of times. The chain's CDR3 is CASSLGGFSEAFF. The DNA for the CDR3 is TGTGCCAGCAGCTTAGGAGGGTTCAGTGAAGCTTTCTTT. The chain employs TRBV7-9 and TRBJ1-1; D gene uncertain. The V end lost 1 base, the J end lost 7 bases, and 10 bases lay between the germline ends. This CDR3 has 13 amino acids. The germline CDR1 and CDR2 sequences are SEHNR and FQNEAQ (reference sequence). The full variable domain, its missing parts supplied by reference TRBV7-9 and TRBJ1-1, is DTGVSQNPRHKITKRGQNVTFRCDPISEHNRLYWYRQTLGQGPEFLTYFQNEAQLEKSRLLSDRFSAERPKGSFSTLEIQRTEQGDSAMYLCASSLGGFSEAFFGQGTRLTVV.

The chain joins TRBV5-4 to TRBJ2-1, with 8 bases lining up with TRBD2. This CDR3 is 14 amino acids long. The germline V gene has CDR1 SGHNT and CDR2 YYREEE (reference sequence). V gave up 4 bases and J gave up 5 bases; unmatched junction bases: 5. CDR3 amino acids: CASSHTSGNNEQFF. CDR3 coding DNA: TGTGCCAGCAGCCATACTAGCGGTAACAATGAGCAGTTCTTC.

The chain links TRBV3-1 (or the pseudogene TRBV3-2) to TRBJ1-1; D remains unclear. CDR1 and CDR2 from the germline V gene are LGHDT and YNNKEL (reference sequence). Trimming removed 4 bases from V and 3 bases from J, with 12 bases in between. The CDR3 consists of 14 residues. The CDR3 DNA is TGTGCCAGCAGCCCAAACTCGTGGTACACTGAAGCTTTCTTT. It translates to CASSPNSWYTEAFF.

There are a few counts of this clone. In nucleotides, the CDR3 is TGTGCCAGCAGCTCCTCTGGGGGGGTACCCCTCCACTTT. Its protein is CASSSSGGVPLHF. J is TRBJ1-6 and V is TRBV9; tentative D call: TRBD1 (5 bases). V was pared by 4 bases and J by 12 bases, with 14 bases between. From germline, CDR1 is SGDLS and CDR2 YYNGEE. The CDR3 length is 13 residues.

V usage is TRBV9 and J usage is TRBJ2-5; the D gene is possibly TRBD2 (5 bases). The V end lost 2 bases, the J end lost 11 bases, and 19 bases lay between the germline ends. CDR3 length: 14 amino acids. Germline lookup yields CDR1 SGDLS and CDR2 YYNGEE. The CDR3 nucleotides read TGTGCCAGCAGCGTGGGGAGTGTGGGCCGCTGGCAGTACTTC. As protein: CASSVGSVGRWQYF. Full variable domain (missing parts from reference TRBV9 and TRBJ2-5): DSGVTQTPKHLITATGQRVTLRCSPRSGDLSVYWYQQSLDQGLQFLIQYYNGEERAKGNILERFSAQQFPDLHSELNLSSLELGDSALYFCASSVGSVGRWQYFGPGTRLLVL.

This clone showed up just a few times. CDR3 bases: TGTGCCAGCAGCAGACAGGGGCGCAACACTGAAGCTTTCTTT. As protein: CASSRQGRNTEAFF. The gene calls are TRBV6-5 and TRBJ1-1; TRBD1 agrees at 8 bases. This CDR3 contains 14 residues. Unmatched junction bases numbered 5, after V lost 6 bases and J lost 2 bases. The V gene's germline CDR1 is MNHEY and CDR2 SVGAGI.

The chain joins TRBV9 to TRBJ2-5, with a tentative D call TRBD2 (6 bases). The V gene lost 2 bases and the J gene lost 5 bases, with 16 bases spanning the gap. Germline assignment: CDR1 SGDLS and CDR2 YYNGEE. The CDR3 sequence is 15 residues long. The CDR3 DNA is TGTGCCAGCAGCGTCGGGACTCGCGAGGGGGAGACCCAGTACTTC. Its translation: CASSVGTREGETQYF.

The gene calls are TRBV19 and TRBJ2-2; 8 nucleotides match TRBD2. The CDR3 has 15 amino acids. The germline V gene has CDR1 LNHDA and CDR2 SQIVND (reference sequence). With 11 bases clipped from V and 6 bases from J, the junction kept 14 bases outside the gene matches. CDR3 loop: CAGGRSAGAPGELFF. DNA of the CDR3: TGTGCCGGGGGTCGGTCAGCGGGGGCCCCCGGGGAGCTGTTTTTT.

V is TRBV6-6 and J is TRBJ1-4, with 11 nucleotides matching TRBD1. CDR1 and CDR2 from the germline V gene are MNHNY and SVGAGI (reference sequence). The V gene end was trimmed by 5 bases and the J gene end by 8 bases; junction bases not matched to a gene: 7. CDR3 length: 15 amino acids. The CDR3 spells CASSPGTGGGEKLFF. The CDR3 DNA sequence: TGTGCCAGCAGTCCCGGGACAGGGGGTGGGGAAAAACTGTTTTTT.

V usage is TRBV7-8 and J usage is TRBJ1-4, with a possible D match to TRBD1 (5 bases). Germline CDR1 and CDR2: SGHVS and FQNEAQ. The CDR3 is made up of 15 amino acids. V was pared by 1 base and J by 12 bases, with 18 bases between. CDR3 nucleotide sequence: TGTGCCAGCAGCTTAGTCCCACAGGCCCGCTCGCAACTGTTTTTT. Its protein is CASSLVPQARSQLFF.

V and J are TRBV6-5 and TRBJ1-1, with a possible D match to TRBD1 (5 bases). The CDR3 contains 15 residues. Germline lookup yields CDR1 MNHEY and CDR2 SVGAGI. The V gene lost 2 bases and the J gene lost 1 base, with 11 bases spanning the gap. The CDR3 sequence is CASSYAPGGNTEAFF. The CDR3 nucleotides are TGTGCCAGCAGTTACGCCCCCGGGGGGAACACTGAAGCTTTCTTT.

V usage is TRBV6-4 and J usage is TRBJ2-1; TRBD2 aligns across 14 bases. Unmatched junction bases numbered 4, after V lost 3 bases and J lost 9 bases. Looked up from germline, CDR1 is MRHNA and CDR2 is SNTAGT. The length of the CDR3 is 15 residues. CDR3 loop: CASSEGLAGVGEQFF. CDR3 coding DNA: TGTGCCAGCAGTGAGGGACTAGCGGGAGTGGGTGAGCAGTTCTTC.

V is TRBV2 and J is TRBJ2-7, with unresolved D. This CDR3 is 15 amino acids long. Trimming stripped 5 bases from V and 3 bases from J, with 17 bases between. Germline CDR1 reads SNHLY; CDR2 reads FYNNEI. The CDR3 bases are TGTGCCAGCAGTCCAAATCTCGCTATGGACTACGAGCAGTACTTC. Protein sequence: CASSPNLAMDYEQYF. Full variable domain (outside the CDR3, taken from reference TRBV2 and TRBJ2-7): EPEVTQTPSHQVTQMGQEVILRCVPISNHLYFYWYRQILGQKVEFLVSFYNNEISEKSEIFDDQFSVERPDGSNFTLKIRSTKLEDSAMYFCASSPNLAMDYEQYFGPGTRLTVT.